The 26 T cell receptor beta chains given below trace back to one sample, sequenced in a study of T-cell memory formation after mild COVID-19. Each CDR3 protein is one row after TCRdb ran MiXCR on the 5' RACE reads. The sample shows some 450,000 distinct CDR3 sequences, roughly 17% of them seen only once. Sequenced input: PBMCs or a T cell subset sorted from them (not recorded which). The receptors shown here come from a man aged 18 to 35 who had mild COVID-19 (a few samples of this study predate the infection). Cell type and time point are not known.

The rearrangement uses TRBV7-2 and TRBJ2-3; D is possibly TRBD2 (6 bases). The CDR3 spans 15 residues. Germline V lookup: CDR1 SGHTA, CDR2 FQGNSA. The ends were cut back, 5 bases at V and 0 bases at J, with 12 bases in the middle. The CDR3 DNA reads as TGTGCCAGCAGCCTCTGGACTATTAGCACAGATACGCAGTATTTT. This encodes CASSLWTISTDTQYF.

The chain has TRBV7-8 and TRBJ1-1; weak D call: TRBD1 (6 bases). The CDR3 totals 15 residues. The V gene's germline CDR1 is SGHVS and CDR2 FQNEAQ. With 4 bases removed from V and 6 bases from J, the gap between germline ends came to 18 bases. DNA for the CDR3: TGTGCCAGCAGCTCACCACAGGGATCGATCCCTGAAGCTTTCTTT. Amino acids: CASSSPQGSIPEAFF.

The DNA of the CDR3 is TGTGCCAGCAGCCCCGACCGGGGGCGATGGGAGACCCAGTACTTC. It yields the protein CASSPDRGRWETQYF. J is TRBJ2-5 and V is TRBV7-2, with D perhaps given as TRBD1 or TRBD2 (6 bases each). CDR3 size: 15 residues. Germline values: CDR1 SGHTA, CDR2 FQGNSA. V lost 5 bases, J lost 5 bases, and 18 bases lay in between.

In DNA form, the CDR3 reads TGTGCCAGCAGCTGGACAGGGGGAACCTACGAGCAGTACTTC. It encodes CASSWTGGTYEQYF. The chain links TRBV6-5 to TRBJ2-7; 10 bases align to TRBD1. The CDR3 is 14 residues long. With V trimmed by 6 bases and J by 2 bases, 4 bases remained unmatched. In germline, CDR1 is MNHEY, CDR2 SVGAGI.

This clonotype was seen only a few times. This sequence joins TRBV6-5 and TRBJ1-2; D is possibly TRBD1 (6 bases). V was shortened by 1 base and J by 8 bases, with 17 bases between the two germline ends. The germline V gene encodes CDR1 MNHEY and CDR2 SVGAGI. The CDR3 has 15 residues. Here the CDR3 DNA reads TGTGCCAGCAGTTACTTACAGGGATTCCTATACGGCTACACCTTC. This translates into CASSYLQGFLYGYTF.

The V gene is TRBV20-1, the J gene TRBJ1-1, with unresolved D. The germline V gene has CDR1 DFQATT and CDR2 SNEGSKA (reference sequence). Trimming shortened V by 3 bases and J by 10 bases, and 12 bases separated the two germline ends. The CDR3 runs to 11 residues. The CDR3 sequence: CSASPGRGAFF. CDR3 bases: TGCAGTGCTAGCCCAGGCCGCGGAGCTTTCTTT.

This clonotype was counted only a few times. This rearrangement joins TRBV20-1 to TRBJ2-3; 12 bases fit TRBD2. Germline V gives CDR1 DFQATT, CDR2 SNEGSKA (reference sequence). Unmatched junction bases numbered 7, after V lost 6 bases and J lost 6 bases. The CDR3 sequence is 14 residues long. The CDR3 loop reads CSANTGLAGDTQYF. The CDR3 DNA follows: TGCAGTGCCAACACAGGACTAGCGGGGGATACGCAGTATTTT.

This clonotype turned up a few times. The chain links TRBV12-3 or TRBV12-4 to TRBJ1-5, with D maybe TRBD1 (6 bases). CDR3 size: 13 residues. Trimming removed 5 bases from V and 5 bases from J, with 10 bases in between. The CDR3 nucleotides read TGTGCCAGCAGTATGGGGGGCGATCAGCCCCAGCATTTT. Translated, it gives CASSMGGDQPQHF.

V is TRBV19 and J is TRBJ2-1, with D possibly being TRBD2 (5 bases). This CDR3 is 14 amino acids long. V gave up 4 bases and J gave up 6 bases, with 13 bases separating them. Germline assignment: CDR1 LNHDA and CDR2 SQIVND (reference sequence). The CDR3 region is CASSTMTGSNEQFF. CDR3 DNA sequence: TGTGCCAGTAGTACCATGACGGGATCCAATGAGCAGTTCTTC. The whole variable domain, filled in from reference TRBV19 and TRBJ2-1, reads DGGITQSPKYLFRKEGQNVTLSCEQNLNHDAMYWYRQDPGQGLRLIYYSQIVNDFQKGDIAEGYSVSREKKESFPLTVTSAQKNPTAFYLCASSTMTGSNEQFFGPGTRLTVL.

This clonotype was detected many times. The genes are TRBV5-1 and TRBJ1-6, with 10 positions matching TRBD1. J was trimmed by 9 bases and V by 0 bases; bases with no gene match: 3. Germline V gives CDR1 SGHRS, CDR2 YFSETQ. The CDR3 runs 15 residues. The CDR3 DNA sequence: TGCGCCAGCAGCTTGGAAGGGACAGGGGTTTCACCCCTCCACTTT. Amino acid sequence: CASSLEGTGVSPLHF.

The V call is TRBV15, the J call TRBJ2-5; D gene unclear. The CDR3 runs to 17 residues. Trimming left V 1 base short and J 2 bases short, with 17 bases between. The germline V gene encodes CDR1 LNHNV and CDR2 YYDKDF (reference sequence). The CDR3 here is CATSRGSALAGQETQYF. In DNA, the CDR3 is TGTGCCACCAGCAGAGGTTCGGCTTTGGCAGGTCAAGAGACCCAGTACTTC.

In its sample, this clonotype was seen many times. The V and J genes are TRBV4-3 and TRBJ1-1, with D uncertain. The germline V and J ends were trimmed by 0 bases and 1 base, with 9 bases remaining between them. CDR3 length: 15 residues. Germline V gene lookup returns CDR1 LGHNA and CDR2 YSLEER. The CDR3 region is CASSQERQANTEAFF. The DNA for the CDR3 is TGCGCCAGCAGCCAAGAGAGGCAAGCGAACACTGAAGCTTTCTTT.

This clonotype was counted ten times or more. The chain uses TRBV5-4 and TRBJ2-5; 9 nucleotides line up with TRBD1. Trimming at V came to 3 bases and at J to 2 bases, leaving 5 bases not matched to a gene. Germline V gene lookup returns CDR1 SGHNT and CDR2 YYREEE (reference sequence). The CDR3 consists of 15 residues. The CDR3, as DNA: TGTGCCAGCAGCTCCGGACAGGGGCCGCAAGAGACCCAGTACTTC. The encoded protein is CASSSGQGPQETQYF.

The chain employs TRBV12-3 or TRBV12-4 and TRBJ1-6; no reliable D call. Trimming took off 8 bases at V and 2 bases at J, with 13 bases between the two ends. The CDR3 consists of 15 residues. CDR3 loop: CASGRGNTYNSPLHF. The CDR3 region has the DNA TGTGCCAGCGGCCGTGGGAATACCTATAATTCACCCCTCCACTTT.

This clonotype was picked up one time. The chain has TRBV24-1 and TRBJ1-6; the D is unclear. The CDR3 totals 13 residues. V was clipped by 1 base and J by 10 bases, with 7 bases between them. Per germline, CDR1 KGHDR and CDR2 SFDVKD. CDR3 loop: CATSDLAISPLHF. As DNA, the CDR3 is TGTGCCACCAGTGATTTAGCGATATCACCCCTCCACTTT.

In this sample, this clonotype turned up a few times. The chain links TRBV29-1 to TRBJ1-1, with D perhaps TRBD1 (5 bases). V dropped 4 bases and J dropped 2 bases, with 8 bases sitting between them. The germline CDR1 and CDR2 sequences are SQVTM and ANQGSEA. The CDR3 has 12 amino acids. The CDR3 DNA is TGCAGCGTTGCCAGGGACAACACTGAAGCTTTCTTT. It codes for CSVARDNTEAFF.

In its sample, this clonotype was seen a few times. V and J are TRBV19 and TRBJ2-7; 7 bases align to TRBD2. V lost 6 bases, J lost 0 bases, and 8 bases stayed unmatched. Germline-derived CDR1 and CDR2 are LNHDA and SQIVND (reference sequence). This CDR3 region has 15 residues. This CDR3 is CASRIWRGNSYEQYF. The CDR3 DNA is TGTGCCAGTAGGATCTGGCGGGGGAACTCCTACGAGCAGTACTTC.

The genes are TRBV7-2 and TRBJ1-4; tentatively, D is TRBD1 (6 bases). The V and J ends lost 3 bases and 8 bases respectively, with 13 bases between them. The CDR3 length is 14 residues. Germline V gene lookup returns CDR1 SGHTA and CDR2 FQGNSA. The CDR3 nucleotides are TGTGCCAGCAGCTTCAGACAGGACGGCGAAAAACTGTTTTTT. Translated: CASSFRQDGEKLFF.

The V and J genes are TRBV4-1 and TRBJ2-7; weak D call: TRBD1 (7 bases). The ends were cut back, 0 bases at V and 5 bases at J, with 14 bases in the middle. Germline V gene sequence: CDR1 MGHRA, CDR2 YSYEKL. This CDR3 spans 15 amino acids. This CDR3 reads CASSQEEGARNEQYF. The CDR3 region has the DNA TGCGCCAGCAGCCAAGAGGAGGGGGCGAGGAACGAGCAGTACTTC.

This chain uses TRBV29-1 with TRBJ2-3; 7 bases match TRBD2. This CDR3 has 13 amino acids. CDR1 is SQVTM, CDR2 ANQGSEA, per germline. J lost 4 bases, V lost 3 bases, and 4 bases had no gene match. CDR3 protein: CSVDGGGADTQYF. For the CDR3, the DNA is TGCAGCGTTGACGGCGGGGGAGCAGATACGCAGTATTTT.

This clonotype appeared once. The J gene is TRBJ1-2, the V gene TRBV29-1, with D maybe TRBD1 (6 bases). The CDR3 contains 12 residues. Trimming stripped 3 bases from V and 6 bases from J, with 11 bases between. Looked up from germline, CDR1 is SQVTM and CDR2 is ANQGSEA. CDR3 protein: CSVEAGVDGYTF. The CDR3 DNA reads as TGCAGCGTTGAGGCAGGGGTGGATGGCTACACCTTC.

The chain is built from TRBV5-1 and TRBJ2-2; D unresolved. The CDR3 runs 16 residues. Trimming took 0 bases from V and 6 from J, leaving 15 bases between them. Germline lookup yields CDR1 SGHRS and CDR2 YFSETQ. In nucleotides, the CDR3 is TGCGCCAGCAGCTTGGATCCGGGCGATGGGGCCGGGGAGCTGTTTTTT. It is translated as CASSLDPGDGAGELFF.

This clonotype was detected only a few times. This chain joins TRBV5-6 and TRBJ1-2, with D unclear. CDR1 is SGHDT and CDR2 is YYEEEE in the germline V gene. V was clipped by 3 bases and J by 4 bases, with 7 bases between them. The CDR3 runs 12 residues. The CDR3: CASSSGVYGYTF. For the CDR3, the DNA is TGTGCCAGCAGCTCCGGAGTCTATGGCTACACCTTC.

CDR3 in DNA: TGTGCCAGCATCCTACTAGCGGGGGGGCCGAATAATGAGCAGTTCTTC. As protein: CASILLAGGPNNEQFF. This chain uses TRBV5-6 with TRBJ2-1, with 13 bases aligning to TRBD2. The V gene end was trimmed by 6 bases and the J gene end by 7 bases; junction bases not matched to a gene: 10. The CDR3 consists of 16 residues. Germline V lookup: CDR1 SGHDT, CDR2 YYEEEE.

Ten or more counts support this clonotype. The J gene is TRBJ2-1, the V gene TRBV12-3 or TRBV12-4; no firm D call. The V end lost 1 base, the J end lost 6 bases, and 4 bases lay between the germline ends. The CDR3 has 12 amino acids. The CDR3 protein is CASSLGSNEQFF. Here the CDR3 DNA reads TGTGCCAGCAGTTTAGGAAGCAATGAGCAGTTCTTC.

Only a few counts were recorded for this clonotype. The chain links TRBV7-6 to TRBJ2-1, with 11 bases matching TRBD2. Germline CDR1 reads SGHVS; CDR2 reads FNYEAQ. V was pared by 2 bases and J by 5 bases, with 2 bases of the junction left unmatched. This CDR3 spans 15 amino acids. CDR3 in DNA: TGTGCCAGCAGCTTAACTAGCGGGGGCCACAATGAGCAGTTCTTC. Residues: CASSLTSGGHNEQFF. Combining the CDR3 with reference TRBV7-6 and TRBJ2-1 gives the whole variable domain GAGVSQSPRYKVTKRGQDVALRCDPISGHVSLYWYRQALGQGPEFLTYFNYEAQQDKSGLPNDRFSAERPEGSISTLTIQRTEQRDSAMYRCASSLTSGGHNEQFFGPGTRLTVL.